These 14 T cell receptor beta chains were all obtained from the same sample, sequenced in a study of cytomegalovirus exposure and HLA in healthy donors. The PCR ran on 60 Vbeta and 13 Jbeta primers. Generated by immunoSEQ multiplex PCR, the TCRdb table keeps only in-frame clones and is missing some. The profile shows about 250,000 clones, approximately 70% of them singletons. What was sequenced was PBMCs. The receptors here all came from a female donor in good health and CMV-seronegative.

The gene calls are TRBV4-2 and TRBJ2-2, with TRBD2 matching over 10 bases. J lost 0 bases, V lost 6 bases, and 4 bases had no gene match. The CDR3 loop spans 16 amino acids. CDR1 and CDR2 from the germline V gene are LGHNA and YNFKEQ. CDR3 DNA: TGTGCCAGCAGTCCTACTAGCGGGACGAACACCGGGGAGCTGTTTTTT. This translates into CASSPTSGTNTGELFF.

The chain carries TRBV9 and TRBJ2-7; tentative D call: TRBD1 (6 bases). The CDR3 has 13 residues. V lost 4 bases, J lost 13 bases, and 21 bases lay in between. The germline CDR1 and CDR2 sequences are SGDLS and YYNGEE. CDR3 DNA: TGTGCCAGCAGCACAATGGACAGCTCAGTCCCTTACTTC. This sequence encodes CASSTMDSSVPYF.

This clone has just a few counts. This rearrangement joins TRBV9 to TRBJ1-2; D is undetermined. Germline lookup yields CDR1 SGDLS and CDR2 YYNGEE. The V end lost 3 bases, the J end lost 5 bases, and 8 bases lay between the germline ends. The length of the CDR3 is 12 residues. The CDR3 region has the DNA TGTGCCAGCAGCGGGACTGATTATGGCTACACCTTC. Protein sequence: CASSGTDYGYTF.

The V call is TRBV9, the J call TRBJ2-3; possibly TRBD1 for D (6 bases). Germline V CDR1 and CDR2: SGDLS, YYNGEE. This CDR3 is built from 15 residues. Trimming took 4 bases from V and 0 from J, leaving 12 bases between them. As DNA, the CDR3 is TGTGCCAGCAGCTCGCGGACAGCTAGCACAGATACGCAGTATTTT. As protein: CASSSRTASTDTQYF.

The chain employs TRBV11-2 and TRBJ2-7; 9 nucleotides agree with TRBD2. This CDR3 region has 14 residues. V trimming: 2 bases; J trimming: 7 bases; junction bases outside the gene matches: 6. Germline CDR1 reads SGHAT; CDR2 reads FQNNGV. CDR3 nucleotides: TGTGCCAGCAGCTTACTCCTTCTAGCGGGGGAGCAGTACTTC. Encoded protein: CASSLLLLAGEQYF.

The rearrangement uses TRBV5-1 and TRBJ2-2; 7 bases line up with TRBD1. The V segment lost 3 bases and the J segment 4 bases; nucleotides outside the gene matches: 3. The germline V gene encodes CDR1 SGHRS and CDR2 YFSETQ. The CDR3 totals 14 residues. CDR3 region: CASSYDRATGELFF. CDR3 bases: TGCGCCAGCAGCTACGACAGGGCCACCGGGGAGCTGTTTTTT.

The V and J genes are TRBV15 and TRBJ1-1, with 8 bases fitting TRBD1. The germline V gene has CDR1 LNHNV and CDR2 YYDKDF (reference sequence). V shed 3 bases, J shed 8 bases, and the junction held 11 bases outside the gene matches. There are 15 residues in the CDR3. The CDR3 sequence: CATSSSAAGGDEAFF. CDR3 DNA sequence: TGTGCCACCAGCAGCTCCGCGGCAGGGGGCGACGAAGCTTTCTTT.

This clone was observed a handful of times. J is TRBJ2-7 and V is TRBV9, with TRBD2 matching 7 bases. V dropped 4 bases and J dropped 5; count of bases not matched to a gene: 12. This CDR3 spans 15 amino acids. Per the germline V gene, CDR1 is SGDLS and CDR2 is YYNGEE. Here the CDR3 DNA reads TGTGCCAGCAGCCCAGAAGTTGGGACTACTAACGAGCAGTACTTC. The encoded protein is CASSPEVGTTNEQYF. Using reference TRBV9 and TRBJ2-7 for the parts outside the CDR3, the full variable domain is DSGVTQTPKHLITATGQRVTLRCSPRSGDLSVYWYQQSLDQGLQFLIQYYNGEERAKGNILERFSAQQFPDLHSELNLSSLELGDSALYFCASSPEVGTTNEQYFGPGTRLTVT.

The V call is TRBV7-8, the J call TRBJ2-1, with TRBD2 matching 14 bases. The V segment lost 6 bases and the J segment 7 bases; nucleotides outside the gene matches: 14. This CDR3 comprises 18 residues. Germline V CDR1 and CDR2: SGHVS, FQNEAQ. The CDR3 spells CASSRTSGRPAGFNEQFF. The CDR3, as DNA: TGTGCCAGCAGTCGGACTAGCGGGAGGCCCGCGGGCTTTAATGAGCAGTTCTTC.

The CDR3 sequence: CASSAETSSYNEQFF. The CDR3 DNA follows: TGTGCCAGCAGCGCCGAGACTAGCTCCTACAATGAGCAGTTCTTC. This rearrangement joins TRBV7-9 to TRBJ2-1; tentative D call: TRBD2 (6 bases). V lost 5 bases and J 0 bases, leaving 11 bases between the germline ends. CDR3 size: 15 residues. Germline V lookup: CDR1 SEHNR, CDR2 FQNEAQ (reference sequence).

The V and J genes are TRBV18 and TRBJ2-7; tentatively, D is TRBD1 (5 bases). The CDR3 length is 12 residues. From germline, CDR1 is KGHSH and CDR2 LQKENI. V was cut by 6 bases and J by 7 bases, with 13 bases left in between. CDR3 nucleotide sequence: TGTGCCAGCTCCGTTAACCGACAGGAGCAGTACTTC. It encodes CASSVNRQEQYF.

This rearrangement joins TRBV6-5 to TRBJ1-4, with D maybe TRBD1 (6 bases). The length of the CDR3 is 12 residues. V gave up 6 bases and J gave up 7 bases, with 9 bases separating them. Germline V gene lookup returns CDR1 MNHEY and CDR2 SVGAGI. CDR3 protein: CASRGGGEKLFF. The CDR3 DNA reads as TGTGCCAGCAGAGGGGGTGGTGAAAAACTGTTTTTT.

This clone was detected a few times. This sequence joins TRBV7-2 and TRBJ1-5, with D possibly being TRBD1 (5 bases). Trimming took 4 bases from V and 6 from J, leaving 10 bases between them. Looked up from germline, CDR1 is SGHTA and CDR2 is FQGNSA. The CDR3 totals 13 residues. CDR3 DNA sequence: TGTGCCAGCAGCTCGGGGGGAACTCAGCCCCAGCATTTT. As protein: CASSSGGTQPQHF.

The genes are TRBV28 and TRBJ2-7; 7 bases are shared with TRBD2. This CDR3 is built from 11 residues. The ends lost 11 bases at V and 6 bases at J; junction bases unmatched: 7. CDR1 and CDR2 (germline): MDHEN, SYDVKM. In nucleotides, the CDR3 is TGTGCCGGGGGGGTCGTCGGCGAGCAGTACTTC. Protein: CAGGVVGEQYF. The entire variable domain, with the rest obtained from reference TRBV28 and TRBJ2-7, is as follows: DVKVTQSSRYLVKRTGEKVFLECVQDMDHENMFWYRQDPGLGLRLIYFSYDVKMKEKGDIPEGYSVSREKKERFSLILESASTNQTSMYLCAGGVVGEQYFGPGTRLTVT.